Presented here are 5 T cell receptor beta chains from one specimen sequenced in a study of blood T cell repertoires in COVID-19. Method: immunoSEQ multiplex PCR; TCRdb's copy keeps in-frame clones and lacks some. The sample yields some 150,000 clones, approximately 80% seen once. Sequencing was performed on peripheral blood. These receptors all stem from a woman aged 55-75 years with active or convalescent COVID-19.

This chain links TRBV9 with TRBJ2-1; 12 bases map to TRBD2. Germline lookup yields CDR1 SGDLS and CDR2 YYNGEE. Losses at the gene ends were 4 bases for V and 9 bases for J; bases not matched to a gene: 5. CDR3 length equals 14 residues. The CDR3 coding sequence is TGTGCCAGCAGCCCGGGACTAGCGGGCCTTGAGCAGTTCTTC. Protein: CASSPGLAGLEQFF.

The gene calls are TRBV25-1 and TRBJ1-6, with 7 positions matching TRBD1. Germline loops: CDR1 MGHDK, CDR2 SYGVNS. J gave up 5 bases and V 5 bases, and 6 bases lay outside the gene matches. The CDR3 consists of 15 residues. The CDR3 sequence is CASSNRDRHNSPLHF. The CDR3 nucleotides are TGTGCCAGCAGTAATCGGGACAGACATAATTCACCCCTCCACTTT.

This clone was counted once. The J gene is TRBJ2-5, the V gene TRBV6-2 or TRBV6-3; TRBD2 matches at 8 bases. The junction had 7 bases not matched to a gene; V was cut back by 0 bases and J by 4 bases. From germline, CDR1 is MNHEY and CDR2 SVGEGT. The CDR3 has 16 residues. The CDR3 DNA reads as TGTGCCAGCAGTTACTCGAACGGGGGGGCCCGAGAGACCCAGTACTTC. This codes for CASSYSNGGARETQYF.

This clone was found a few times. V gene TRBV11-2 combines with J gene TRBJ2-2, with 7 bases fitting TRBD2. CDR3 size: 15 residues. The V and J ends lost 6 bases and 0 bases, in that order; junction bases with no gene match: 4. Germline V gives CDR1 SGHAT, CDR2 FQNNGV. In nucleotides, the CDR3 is TGTGCCAGCAGTATAGCGGGCTCGAACACCGGGGAGCTGTTTTTT. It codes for CASSIAGSNTGELFF. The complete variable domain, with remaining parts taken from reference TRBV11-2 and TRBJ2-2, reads EAGVAQSPRYKIIEKRQSVAFWCNPISGHATLYWYQQILGQGPKLLIQFQNNGVVDDSQLPKDRFSAERLKGVDSTLKIQPAKLEDSAVYLCASSIAGSNTGELFFGEGSRLTVL.

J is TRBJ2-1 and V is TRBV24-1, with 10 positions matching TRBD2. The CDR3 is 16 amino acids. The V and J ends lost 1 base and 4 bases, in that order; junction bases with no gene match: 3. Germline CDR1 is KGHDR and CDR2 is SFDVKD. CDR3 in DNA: TGTGCCACCAGTGATTTAGAGCGGGGGGGATACAATGAGCAGTTCTTC. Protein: CATSDLERGGYNEQFF.